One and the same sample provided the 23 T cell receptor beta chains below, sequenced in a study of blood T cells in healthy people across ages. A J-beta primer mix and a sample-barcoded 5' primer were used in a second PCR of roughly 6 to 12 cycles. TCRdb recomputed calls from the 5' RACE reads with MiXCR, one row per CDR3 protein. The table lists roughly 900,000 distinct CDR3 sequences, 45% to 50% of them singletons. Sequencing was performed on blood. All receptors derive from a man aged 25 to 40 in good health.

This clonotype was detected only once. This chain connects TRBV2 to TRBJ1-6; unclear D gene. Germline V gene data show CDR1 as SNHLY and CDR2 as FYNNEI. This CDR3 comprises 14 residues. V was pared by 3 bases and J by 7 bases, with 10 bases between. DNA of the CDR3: TGTGCCAGCAGTGATCTCCGCGGGAATTCACCCCTCCACTTT. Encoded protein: CASSDLRGNSPLHF.

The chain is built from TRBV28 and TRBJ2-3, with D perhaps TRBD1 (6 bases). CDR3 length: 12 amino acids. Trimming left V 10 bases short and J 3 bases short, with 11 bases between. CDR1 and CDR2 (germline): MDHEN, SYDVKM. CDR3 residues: CATTGPTDTQYF. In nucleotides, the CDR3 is TGTGCCACCACAGGGCCGACAGATACGCAGTATTTT.

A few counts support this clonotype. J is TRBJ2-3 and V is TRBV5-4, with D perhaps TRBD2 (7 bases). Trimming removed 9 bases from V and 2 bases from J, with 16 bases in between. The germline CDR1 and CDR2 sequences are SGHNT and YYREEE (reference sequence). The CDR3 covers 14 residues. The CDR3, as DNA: TGTGCCACGGGGAGGGGGTCCTCCACAGATACGCAGTATTTT. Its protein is CATGRGSSTDTQYF.

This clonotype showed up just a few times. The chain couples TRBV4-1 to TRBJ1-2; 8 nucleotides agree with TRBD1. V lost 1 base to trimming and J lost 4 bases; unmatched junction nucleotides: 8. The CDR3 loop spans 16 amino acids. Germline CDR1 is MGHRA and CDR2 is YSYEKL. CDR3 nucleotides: TGCGCCAGCAGCCAAGCAATCGGACAGGGAGGCTATGGCTACACCTTC. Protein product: CASSQAIGQGGYGYTF.

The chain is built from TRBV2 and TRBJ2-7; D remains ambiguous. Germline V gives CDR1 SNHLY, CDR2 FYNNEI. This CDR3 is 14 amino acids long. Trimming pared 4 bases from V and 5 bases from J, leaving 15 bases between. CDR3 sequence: CASSGRHGGDEQYF. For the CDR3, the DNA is TGTGCCAGCAGTGGACGCCACGGTGGAGACGAGCAGTACTTC.

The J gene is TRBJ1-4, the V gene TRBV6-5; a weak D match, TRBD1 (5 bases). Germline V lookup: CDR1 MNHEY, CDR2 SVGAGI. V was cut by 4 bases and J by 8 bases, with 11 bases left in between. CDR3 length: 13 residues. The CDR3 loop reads CASSSGLMEKLFF. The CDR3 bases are TGTGCCAGCAGTTCAGGGCTTATGGAAAAACTGTTTTTT.

The CDR3: CATSDADRGGQFF. The CDR3 DNA follows: TGTGCCACCAGTGATGCCGACAGGGGAGGGCAGTTCTTC. The chain carries TRBV24-1 and TRBJ2-1, with TRBD1 matching over 8 bases. This CDR3 is built from 13 residues. The V gene end was trimmed by 3 bases and the J gene end by 12 bases; junction bases not matched to a gene: 6. Germline V gene lookup returns CDR1 KGHDR and CDR2 SFDVKD.

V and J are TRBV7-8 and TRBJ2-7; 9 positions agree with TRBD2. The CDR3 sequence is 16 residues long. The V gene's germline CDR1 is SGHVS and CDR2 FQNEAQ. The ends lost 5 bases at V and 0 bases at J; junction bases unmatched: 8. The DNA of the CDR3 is TGTGCCAGCAGCCCTCGACTAGCGGAGAGCTCCTACGAGCAGTACTTC. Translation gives CASSPRLAESSYEQYF.

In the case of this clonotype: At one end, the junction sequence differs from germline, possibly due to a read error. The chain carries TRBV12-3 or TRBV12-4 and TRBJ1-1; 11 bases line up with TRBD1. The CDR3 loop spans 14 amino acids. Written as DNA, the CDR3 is TGTGTCAGCTCCAGGACAGGGGGCGTCACTGAAGCTTTCTTT. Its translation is CVSSRTGGVTEAFF.

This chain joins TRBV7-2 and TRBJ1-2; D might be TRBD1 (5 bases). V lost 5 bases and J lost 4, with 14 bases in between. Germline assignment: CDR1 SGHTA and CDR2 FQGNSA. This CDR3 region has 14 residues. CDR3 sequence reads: CASSLGVNFYGYTF. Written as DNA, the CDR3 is TGTGCCAGCAGCCTAGGGGTCAACTTCTATGGCTACACCTTC.

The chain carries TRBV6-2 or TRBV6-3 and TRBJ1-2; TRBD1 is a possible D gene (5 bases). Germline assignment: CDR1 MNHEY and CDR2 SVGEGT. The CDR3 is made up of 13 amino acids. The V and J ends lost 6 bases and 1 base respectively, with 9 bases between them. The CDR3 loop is CASRGDSNYGYTF. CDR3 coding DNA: TGTGCCAGCAGAGGTGACAGTAACTATGGCTACACCTTC.

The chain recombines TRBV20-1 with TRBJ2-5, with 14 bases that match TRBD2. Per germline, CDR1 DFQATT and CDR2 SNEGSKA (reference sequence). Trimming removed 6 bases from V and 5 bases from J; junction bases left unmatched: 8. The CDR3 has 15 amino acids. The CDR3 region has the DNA TGCAGTGCCCAACGACTAGCGGGGGGGAGGGAGACCCAGTACTTC. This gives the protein CSAQRLAGGRETQYF.

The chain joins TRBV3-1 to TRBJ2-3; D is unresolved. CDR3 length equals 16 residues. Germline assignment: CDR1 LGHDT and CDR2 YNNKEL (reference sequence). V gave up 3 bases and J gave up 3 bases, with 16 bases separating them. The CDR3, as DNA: TGTGCCAGCAGCCAGATGTATGTGGTGGGTACAGATACGCAGTATTTT. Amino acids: CASSQMYVVGTDTQYF.

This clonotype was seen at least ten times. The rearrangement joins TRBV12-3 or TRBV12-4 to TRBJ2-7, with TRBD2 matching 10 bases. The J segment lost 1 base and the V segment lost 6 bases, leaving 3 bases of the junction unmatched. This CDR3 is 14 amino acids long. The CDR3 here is CASSPGLASYEQYF. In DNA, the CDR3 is TGTGCCAGCAGCCCGGGACTAGCGTCCTACGAGCAGTACTTC.

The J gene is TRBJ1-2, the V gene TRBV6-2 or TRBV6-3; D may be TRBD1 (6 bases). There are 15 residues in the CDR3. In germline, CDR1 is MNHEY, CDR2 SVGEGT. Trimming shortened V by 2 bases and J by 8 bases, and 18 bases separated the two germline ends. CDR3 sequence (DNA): TGTGCCAGCAGTTACCCTTATACAGGGAAGTACGGCTACACCTTC. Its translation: CASSYPYTGKYGYTF.

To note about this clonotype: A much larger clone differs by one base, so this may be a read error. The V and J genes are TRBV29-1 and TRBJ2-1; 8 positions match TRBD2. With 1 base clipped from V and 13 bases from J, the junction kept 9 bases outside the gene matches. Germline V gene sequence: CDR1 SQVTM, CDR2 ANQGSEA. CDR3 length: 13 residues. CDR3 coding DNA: TGCAGCGTTGAAGTGCGGGGGGCCGAAACCCAGTTCTTC. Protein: CSVEVRGAETQFF.

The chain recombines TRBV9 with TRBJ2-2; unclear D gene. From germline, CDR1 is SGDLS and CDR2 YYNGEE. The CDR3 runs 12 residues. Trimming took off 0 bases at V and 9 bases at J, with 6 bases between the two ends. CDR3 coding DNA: TGTGCCAGCAGCGTAGTGAGTTGGGAGCTGTTTTTT. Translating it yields CASSVVSWELFF.

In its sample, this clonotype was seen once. CDR3 bases: TGTGCCAGCAGTTACTCGCTGGGAAAGGAGCAGTTCTTC. This gives the protein CASSYSLGKEQFF. The V call is TRBV6-2 or TRBV6-3, the J call TRBJ2-1; no clear D. This CDR3 spans 13 amino acids. The V and J ends lost 0 bases and 10 bases respectively, with 10 bases between them. Germline V gene lookup returns CDR1 MNHEY and CDR2 SVGEGT.

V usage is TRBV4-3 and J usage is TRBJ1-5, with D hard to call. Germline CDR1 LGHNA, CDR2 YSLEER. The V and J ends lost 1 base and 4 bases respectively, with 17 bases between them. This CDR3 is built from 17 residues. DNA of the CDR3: TGCGCCAGCAGCCAAGTCGGCCGTGGGAATCGAAATCAGCCCCAGCATTTT. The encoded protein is CASSQVGRGNRNQPQHF.

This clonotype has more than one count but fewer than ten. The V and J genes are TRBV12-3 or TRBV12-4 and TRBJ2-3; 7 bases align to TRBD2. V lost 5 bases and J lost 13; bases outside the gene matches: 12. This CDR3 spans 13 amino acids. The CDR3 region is CASSKMGGGHKYF. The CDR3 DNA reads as TGTGCCAGCAGTAAAATGGGCGGGGGTCACAAGTATTTT.

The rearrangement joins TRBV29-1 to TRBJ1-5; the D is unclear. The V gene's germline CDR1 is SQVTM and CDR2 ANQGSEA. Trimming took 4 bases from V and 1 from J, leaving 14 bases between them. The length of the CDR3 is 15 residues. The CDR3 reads CSVVLDDKSNQPQHF. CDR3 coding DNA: TGCAGCGTTGTTCTCGATGACAAAAGCAATCAGCCCCAGCATTTT.

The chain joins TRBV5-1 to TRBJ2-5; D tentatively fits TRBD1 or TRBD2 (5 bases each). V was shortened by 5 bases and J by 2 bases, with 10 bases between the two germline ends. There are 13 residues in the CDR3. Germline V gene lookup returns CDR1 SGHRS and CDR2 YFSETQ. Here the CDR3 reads CASRRDGQETQYF. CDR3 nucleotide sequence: TGCGCCAGCAGGAGGGACGGTCAAGAGACCCAGTACTTC.

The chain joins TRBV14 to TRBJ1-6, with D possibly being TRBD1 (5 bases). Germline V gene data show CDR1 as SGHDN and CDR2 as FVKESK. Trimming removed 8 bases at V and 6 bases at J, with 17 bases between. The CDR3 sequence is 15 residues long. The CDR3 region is CASCPAGLRNSPLHF. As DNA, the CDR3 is TGTGCCAGCTGCCCAGCGGGACTGCGTAATTCACCCCTCCACTTT.